A selection of T cell receptor beta chains follows, all from one sample in a study of follicular helper T cells after annual influenza vaccination. This table comes from immunoSEQ multiplex PCR, and its TCRdb copy is limited to in-frame clones, with some not included. This sample has over 12,000 clones; approximately 84% occur once, and the top ten carry about 0.27%. Sample: CXCR5- memory CD4+ T cells sorted from blood, taken on the day of influenza vaccination. Receptor source: an adult who received the influenza vaccine. CDR3s include the opening cysteine and the closing phenylalanine or tryptophan. The D gene is left open where the match is weak. The size of a clone is reported for some rows only, either as once, few or many, or as a class for expanded clones.

.	.	TRBJ2-7	TRBV7-7	CASSPQQGLVEQYF	TGTGCCAGCAGCCCCCAGCAGGGATTGGTCGAGCAGTACTTC
TRBD1	once	TRBJ1-1	TRBV5-6	CASSQDRGRIRTEAFF	TGTGCCAGTTCCCAGGACAGGGGGCGGATTCGGACTGAAGCTTTCTTT
.	.	TRBJ1-1	TRBV6-5	CASSYLGNTEAFF	TGTGCCAGCAGTTACTTGGGGAACACTGAAGCTTTCTTT
TRBD1	.	TRBJ2-5	TRBV4-1	CASSQGDRDAETQYF	TGCGCCAGCAGCCAAGGGGACAGGGATGCGGAGACCCAGTACTTC
.	.	TRBJ1-3	TRBV4-2	CASSPTSRSGNTIYF	TGTGCCAGCAGCCCTACATCCCGCTCTGGAAACACCATATATTTT
TRBD1	.	TRBJ1-5	TRBV19	CASSWTGVGNNQPQHF	TGTGCCAGTAGTTGGACAGGGGTAGGGAACAATCAGCCCCAGCATTTT
.	.	TRBJ2-5	TRBV6-1	CASSADQETQYF	TGTGCCAGCAGTGCGGACCAAGAGACCCAGTACTTC
TRBD2	.	TRBJ2-3	TRBV5-1	CASSRTSGGIQPSTDTQYF	TGCGCCAGCAGCCGTACTAGCGGGGGGATTCAGCCTAGCACAGATACGCAGTATTTT
.	.	TRBJ2-7	TRBV9	CASSPRTDNYEQYF	TGTGCCAGCAGCCCCCGGACAGATAACTACGAGCAGTACTTC
.	few	TRBJ1-5	TRBV9	CASSVAGLSNQPQHF	TGTGCCAGCAGCGTAGCAGGGTTAAGCAATCAGCCCCAGCATTTT
TRBD2	.	TRBJ2-3	TRBV7-2	CASRYPGTSGGASTDTQYF	TGTGCCAGCAGATACCCCGGGACTAGCGGGGGGGCTAGCACAGATACGCAGTATTTT
.	once	TRBJ2-3	TRBV11-2	CASSPLRGFNTDTQYF	TGTGCCAGCAGCCCTCTTCGGGGATTCAACACAGATACGCAGTATTTT
.	.	TRBJ1-1	TRBV7-2	CASSLGGPENTEAFF	TGTGCCAGCAGCTTAGGGGGACCCGAGAACACTGAAGCTTTCTTT
TRBD1	.	TRBJ1-3	TRBV10-2	CASRTGSQNTIYF	TGCGCCAGCCGGACAGGGAGTCAAAACACCATATATTTT
TRBD1	.	TRBJ2-5	TRBV27	CASSSSGTGHRETQYF	TGTGCCAGCAGTTCTTCCGGGACAGGGCATCGGGAGACCCAGTACTTC
.	.	TRBJ2-3	TRBV5-1	CASSNGQTSPDTQYF	TGCGCCAGCAGCAACGGACAGACCTCCCCGGATACGCAGTATTTT
.	.	TRBJ2-7	TRBV7-2	CASSDSGSSSYEQYF	TGTGCCAGCAGCGACTCCGGGTCTAGCTCCTACGAGCAGTACTTC
.	.	TRBJ1-2	TRBV4-1	CASSQPDLTQDYGYTF	TGCGCCAGCAGCCAACCCGACTTGACCCAGGACTATGGCTACACCTTC
.	.	TRBJ1-1	TRBV5-4	CASSRGGTYIMNTEAFF	TGTGCCAGCAGCCGAGGAGGTACATATATAATGAACACTGAAGCTTTCTTT
.	once	TRBJ1-2	TRBV19	CASSSTYRAPYGYTF	TGTGCCAGTAGTTCCACCTACAGGGCACCCTATGGCTACACCTTC
.	.	TRBJ1-2	TRBV6-6	CASSLSGLGFGYTF	TGTGCCAGCAGTTTATCAGGACTGGGGTTTGGCTACACCTTC
.	.	TRBJ2-2	TRBV5-1	CASSLAGAGDTGELFF	TGCGCCAGCAGCTTGGCCGGGGCAGGGGATACCGGGGAGCTGTTTTTT
.	.	TRBJ2-6	TRBV2	CASRRLSGANVLTF	TGTGCCAGCAGAAGACTCTCTGGGGCCAACGTCCTGACTTTC
TRBD2	.	TRBJ2-5	TRBV18	CASSPLGTSGGQETQYF	TGTGCCAGCTCACCTCTCGGGACTAGCGGGGGTCAAGAGACCCAGTACTTC
.	.	TRBJ2-6	TRBV15	CATSRGVGVPSGGANVLTF	TGTGCCACCAGCAGAGGAGTCGGCGTACCGTCGGGTGGGGCCAACGTCCTGACTTTC
.	once	TRBJ2-1	TRBV9	CASSVSPGGSLNEQFF	TGTGCCAGCAGCGTATCCCCTGGGGGGTCCCTAAATGAGCAGTTCTTC
.	.	TRBJ2-1	TRBV2	CASKRDGPSMEQFF	TGTGCCAGCAAGAGGGACGGACCGTCCATGGAGCAGTTCTTC
.	.	TRBJ1-4	TRBV2	CASRRDTINEKLFF	TGTGCCAGCAGAAGGGACACTATCAATGAAAAACTGTTTTTT
.	.	TRBJ1-2	TRBV20-1	CSAPANYGYTF	TGCAGTGCCCCAGCTAACTATGGCTACACCTTC
TRBD1	.	TRBJ2-2	TRBV5-1	CASSSYDRETGELFF	TGCGCCAGCAGCTCATACGACAGGGAAACCGGGGAGCTGTTTTTT
TRBD1	.	TRBJ2-5	TRBV4-1	CASSPPPGQGRETQYF	TGCGCCAGCAGCCCCCCCCCGGGACAGGGGAGAGAGACCCAGTACTTC